Sequencing of this T cell receptor beta chain was carried out in a study of shared clonotypes between healthy human individuals. Study overall: Three plates were used per donor for CD4 naive, three for CD4 memory, two for CD8 naive and one for CD8 memory. Overall study results and limits: Against clonotypes common to all four donors, non-shared ones had lower generation probabilities.

As regards this clone: Its antigen is still unknown.

This table comes from immunoSEQ multiplex PCR, and its TCRdb copy is limited to in-frame clones, with some not included. The sample shows about 2.5 million clones, under 95% of them seen only once. CDR3 length: 14 amino acids. Germline V gene data show CDR1 as MDHEN and CDR2 as SYDVKM. Trimming removed 6 bases from V and 1 base from J, with 12 bases in between. Sequenced: naive CD4+ T cells from PBMCs. Subset reported: CD45RA+ positively selected. This chain uses TRBV28 with TRBJ1-1; D not resolved. The TCR sequence derives from a man aged 18-30 years in good health. Some clones in this sample may be carry-over from other donors' samples. This chain's CDR3 is CASSPPRPNTEAFF. CDR3 in DNA: TGTGCCAGCAGCCCCCCCCGGCCGAACACTGAAGCTTTCTTT. Variable domain in full (rest from reference TRBV28 and TRBJ1-1): DVKVTQSSRYLVKRTGEKVFLECVQDMDHENMFWYRQDPGLGLRLIYFSYDVKMKEKGDIPEGYSVSREKKERFSLILESASTNQTSMYLCASSPPRPNTEAFFGQGTRLTVV.